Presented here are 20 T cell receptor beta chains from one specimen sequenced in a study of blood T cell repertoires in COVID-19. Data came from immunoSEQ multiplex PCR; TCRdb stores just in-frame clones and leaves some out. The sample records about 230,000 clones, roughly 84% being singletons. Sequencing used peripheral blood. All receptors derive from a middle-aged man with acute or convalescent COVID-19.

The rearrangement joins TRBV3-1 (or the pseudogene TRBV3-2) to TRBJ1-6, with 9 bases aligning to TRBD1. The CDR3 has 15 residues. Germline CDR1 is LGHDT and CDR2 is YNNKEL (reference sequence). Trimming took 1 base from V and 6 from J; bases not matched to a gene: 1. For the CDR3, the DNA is TGTGCCAGCAGCCAAGTGGGACAGGGTAATTCACCCCTCCACTTT. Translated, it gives CASSQVGQGNSPLHF.

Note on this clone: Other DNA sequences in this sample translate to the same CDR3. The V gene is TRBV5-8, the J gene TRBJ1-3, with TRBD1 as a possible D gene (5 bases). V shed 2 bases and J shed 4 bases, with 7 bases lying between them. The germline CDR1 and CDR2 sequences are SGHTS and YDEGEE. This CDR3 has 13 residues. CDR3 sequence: CASSFRVGNTIYF. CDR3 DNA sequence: TGTGCCAGCAGCTTCAGGGTCGGAAACACCATATATTTT.

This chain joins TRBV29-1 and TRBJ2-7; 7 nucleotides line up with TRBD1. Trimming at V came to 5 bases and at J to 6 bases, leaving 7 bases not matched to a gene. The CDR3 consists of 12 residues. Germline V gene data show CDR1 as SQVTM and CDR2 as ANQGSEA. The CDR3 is CSVSDREGEQYF. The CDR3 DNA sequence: TGCAGCGTTTCCGACAGGGAAGGCGAGCAGTACTTC.

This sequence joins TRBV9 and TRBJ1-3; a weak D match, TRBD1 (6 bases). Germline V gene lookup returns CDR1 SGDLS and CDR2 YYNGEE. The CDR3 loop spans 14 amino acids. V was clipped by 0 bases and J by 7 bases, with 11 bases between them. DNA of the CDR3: TGTGCCAGCAGCGTAGGCTGGACAGTCAACACCATATATTTT. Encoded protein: CASSVGWTVNTIYF. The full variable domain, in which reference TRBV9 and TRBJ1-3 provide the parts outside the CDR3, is DSGVTQTPKHLITATGQRVTLRCSPRSGDLSVYWYQQSLDQGLQFLIQYYNGEERAKGNILERFSAQQFPDLHSELNLSSLELGDSALYFCASSVGWTVNTIYFGEGSWLTVV.

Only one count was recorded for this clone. CDR3 residues: CASSYGGAYGYTF. Here the CDR3 DNA reads TGTGCCAGCAGTTACGGGGGGGCCTATGGCTACACCTTC. The chain joins TRBV6-6 to TRBJ1-2; possible D gene TRBD1, 6 bases. The V end lost 2 bases, the J end lost 4 bases, and 8 bases lay between the germline ends. Germline-derived CDR1 and CDR2 are MNHNY and SVGAGI (reference sequence). The CDR3 sequence is 13 residues long.

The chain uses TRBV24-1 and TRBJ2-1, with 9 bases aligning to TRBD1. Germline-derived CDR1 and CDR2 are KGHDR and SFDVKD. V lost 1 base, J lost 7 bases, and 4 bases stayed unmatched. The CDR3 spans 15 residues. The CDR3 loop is CATSDFGTGNNEQFF. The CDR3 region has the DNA TGTGCCACCAGTGATTTTGGGACAGGGAATAATGAGCAGTTCTTC.

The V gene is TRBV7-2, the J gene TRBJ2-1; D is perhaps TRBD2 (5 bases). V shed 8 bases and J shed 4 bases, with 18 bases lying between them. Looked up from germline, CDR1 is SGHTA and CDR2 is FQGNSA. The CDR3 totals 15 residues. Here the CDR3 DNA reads TGTGCCAGCGGGAAGACGGGAACGCCTTACAATGAGCAGTTCTTC. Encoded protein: CASGKTGTPYNEQFF.

The CDR3 is CAAGGNTEAFF. In DNA form, the CDR3 reads TGTGCTGCGGGGGGGAACACTGAAGCTTTCTTT. The chain joins TRBV19 to TRBJ1-1; D is perhaps TRBD1 (5 bases). CDR3 size: 11 residues. Germline V lookup: CDR1 LNHDA, CDR2 SQIVND (reference sequence).

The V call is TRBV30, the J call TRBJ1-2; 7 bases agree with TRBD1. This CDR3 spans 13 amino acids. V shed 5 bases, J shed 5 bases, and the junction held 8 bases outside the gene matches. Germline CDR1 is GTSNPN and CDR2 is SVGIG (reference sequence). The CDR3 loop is CAWQTGSEYGYTF. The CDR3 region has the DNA TGTGCCTGGCAGACAGGGTCGGAATATGGCTACACCTTC.

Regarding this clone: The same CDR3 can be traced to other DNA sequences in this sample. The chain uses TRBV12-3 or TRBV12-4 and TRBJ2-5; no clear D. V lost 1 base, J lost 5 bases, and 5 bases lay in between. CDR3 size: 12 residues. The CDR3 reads CASSLGRETQYF. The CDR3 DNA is TGTGCCAGCAGTTTAGGGCGGGAGACCCAGTACTTC.

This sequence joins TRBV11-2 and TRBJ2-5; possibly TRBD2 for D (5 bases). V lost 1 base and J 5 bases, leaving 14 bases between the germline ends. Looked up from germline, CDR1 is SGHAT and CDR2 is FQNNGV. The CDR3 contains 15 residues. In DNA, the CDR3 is TGTGCCAGCAGCTTAGGGACCGGGATCGGGGAGACCCAGTACTTC. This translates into CASSLGTGIGETQYF.

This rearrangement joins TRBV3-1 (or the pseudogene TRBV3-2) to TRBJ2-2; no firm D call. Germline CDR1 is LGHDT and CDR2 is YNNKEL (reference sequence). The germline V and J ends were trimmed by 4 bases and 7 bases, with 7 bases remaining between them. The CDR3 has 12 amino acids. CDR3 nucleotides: TGTGCCAGCAGCCCCCTAATCGGGGAGCTGTTTTTT. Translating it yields CASSPLIGELFF.

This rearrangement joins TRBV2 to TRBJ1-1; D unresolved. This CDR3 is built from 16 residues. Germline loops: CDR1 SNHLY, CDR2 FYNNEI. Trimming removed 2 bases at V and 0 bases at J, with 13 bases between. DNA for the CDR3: TGTGCCAGCAGTGAATTCGGGTGGTACATGAACACTGAAGCTTTCTTT. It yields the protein CASSEFGWYMNTEAFF.

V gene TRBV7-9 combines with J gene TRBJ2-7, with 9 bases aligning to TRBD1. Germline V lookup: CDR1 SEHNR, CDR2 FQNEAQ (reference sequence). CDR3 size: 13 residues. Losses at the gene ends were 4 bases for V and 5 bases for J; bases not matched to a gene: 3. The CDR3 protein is CASSWDRVDEQYF. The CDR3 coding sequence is TGTGCCAGCAGCTGGGACAGGGTCGACGAGCAGTACTTC.

The CDR3 loop is CASKVFGQNFATNEKLFF. CDR3 coding DNA: TGTGCCAGCAAAGTCTTTGGGCAAAACTTTGCAACTAATGAAAAACTGTTTTTT. The chain employs TRBV27 and TRBJ1-4; D remains unclear. CDR3 length: 18 residues. Deletions cut 7 bases from V and 0 bases from J, with 21 bases between. CDR1 is MNHEY and CDR2 is SMNVEV in the germline V gene (reference sequence).

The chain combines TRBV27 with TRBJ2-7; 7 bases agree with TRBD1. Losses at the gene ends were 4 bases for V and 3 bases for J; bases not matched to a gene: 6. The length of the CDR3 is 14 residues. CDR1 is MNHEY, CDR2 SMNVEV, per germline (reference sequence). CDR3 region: CASSSNRGYYEQYF. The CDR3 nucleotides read TGTGCCAGCAGTTCAAACAGGGGATACTACGAGCAGTACTTC.

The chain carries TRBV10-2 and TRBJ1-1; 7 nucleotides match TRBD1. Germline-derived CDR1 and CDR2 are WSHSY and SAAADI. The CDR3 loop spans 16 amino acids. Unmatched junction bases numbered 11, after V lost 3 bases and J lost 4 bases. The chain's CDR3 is CASSDGVRGQSTEAFF. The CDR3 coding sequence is TGCGCCAGCAGTGACGGTGTAAGGGGGCAGTCCACTGAAGCTTTCTTT.

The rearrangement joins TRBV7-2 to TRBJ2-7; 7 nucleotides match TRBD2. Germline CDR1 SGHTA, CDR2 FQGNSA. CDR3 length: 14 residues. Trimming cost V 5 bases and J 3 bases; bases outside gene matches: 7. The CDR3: CASSPAGRGYEQYF. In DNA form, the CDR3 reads TGTGCCAGCAGCCCGGCGGGGAGGGGCTACGAGCAGTACTTC. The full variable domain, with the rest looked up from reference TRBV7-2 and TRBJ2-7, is GAGVSQSPSNKVTEKGKDVELRCDPISGHTALYWYRQSLGQGLEFLIYFQGNSAPDKSGLPSDRFSAERTGGSVSTLTIQRTQQEDSAVYLCASSPAGRGYEQYFGPGTRLTVT.

In DNA, the CDR3 is TGTGCCAGTAGTCCTTGGGAGTCGAGGGAGACTGAAGCTTTCTTT. Its translation: CASSPWESRETEAFF. V usage is TRBV19 and J usage is TRBJ1-1, with no clear D. The germline V gene has CDR1 LNHDA and CDR2 SQIVND (reference sequence). The CDR3 loop spans 15 amino acids. V was trimmed by 5 bases and J by 5 bases, leaving 18 bases between them.

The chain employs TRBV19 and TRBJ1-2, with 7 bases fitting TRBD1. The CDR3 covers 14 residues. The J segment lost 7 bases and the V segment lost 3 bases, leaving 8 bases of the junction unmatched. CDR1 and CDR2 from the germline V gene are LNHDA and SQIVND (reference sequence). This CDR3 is CASSIDREDPGYTF. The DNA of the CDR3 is TGTGCCAGTAGTATTGACAGGGAGGATCCTGGCTACACCTTC.